The entry below gives a single T cell receptor beta chain sequence along with its context. Its binding antigen is unknown. No base-level quality is on record; no much larger clone is a single base apart. The CDR3 starts with the cysteine, ends with the phenylalanine, and has 14 residues. Just the 42-base CDR3 DNA is kept, in frame starting at base 1. The germline V gene supplies CDR1 SQVTM and CDR2 ANQGSEA. The V end gives up 2 bases and the J end 3 bases, leaving 4 bases in the junction not matched to a gene. This specimen comes from a study of blood T cell repertoires in COVID-19 (dated by TCRdb to about 2020). Study-level background: Collaborator samples came from the United States, Italy and Spain and covered acute and convalescent phases of COVID-19. The material from the prospective study consisted of cDNA or gDNA derived from T cells, B-cell-depleted T cells, or PBMCs. Deeply sampled blood TCRbeta repertoires from subjects exposed to, actively infected with, or recovered from COVID-19 were included in the dataset. A freely available public database, intended as a resource for researchers studying the immune response to SARS-CoV-2, is where the repertoires were released. The samples were drawn from two sources: the first 160 participants of the ongoing ImmuneRACE study, and over 950 subjects contributed by 6 global collaborators. The sample metadata nearly always contained a de-identified subject ID, COVID-19 status, age in years and sex. Where available, HLA class I and class II types were taken from metadata supplied by the sample provider and were not determined by assay-based typing.

TCRbeta CDR3 regions were amplified from genomic DNA using the immunoSEQ Assay, a bias-controlled multiplex PCR. The original methods were these. Nucleated cell counts per sample were estimated from amplification of reference gene primers within the assay. To quantify the absolute abundance of each unique TCRbeta CDR3 rearrangement, sequence reads were collapsed and filtered. For each sample, productive Simpson clonality was calculated by taking the square root of Simpson's diversity index across productive rearrangements. What TCRdb holds here is the immuneACCESS table cut down to in-frame rearrangements. Part of the clones is not present; checked against another copy, under half of the missing clones reflect an unresolved V gene, and the others are unexplained. V, J and clone size are those of that table, while D and trimming were read from the DNA. The sample table shows roughly 200,000 clones, and about 86% are seen once. The ten largest make up around 8.9% of the sample.

Overall study results and their limits: Clinical and demographic metadata were provided uncurated, with the amount varying by source and participant.

Each collaborating institution followed its own protocols to collect whole blood in K2EDTA tubes. Collaborator samples were shipped for TCRbeta analysis as frozen whole blood, isolated PBMCs, or DNA extracted from either sample type. The chain joins TRBV29-1 to TRBJ2-1, with 7 central nucleotides matching TRBD1. Sequencing used peripheral blood. The receptor comes from a middle-aged man with active or convalescent COVID-19. The CDR3 amino acid sequence is: CSVERGPLYNEQFF. The nucleotide sequence is TGCAGCGTTGAAAGGGGGCCCCTCTACAATGAGCAGTTCTTC.